This entry is about one T cell receptor beta chain. Its antigen target is currently unknown. Base qualities were left out, and no much larger clone turns up one base away. This specimen's time point label, per the study, means: baseline before first vaccination. Vaccinee samples came from UK trials COV001 and COV002, including a single-blind randomized controlled phase 2/3 trial of AZD1222 (ChAdOx1 nCoV-19) in healthy adults. Trial participant PBMC samples were collected at day 0 and day 28 after the second dose for TCRbeta chain sequencing. The CDR3 regions of human TCRbeta chains were subjected to immunosequencing. Regarding the original processing steps: Repertoire TCRs were matched against a reference library of SARS-CoV-2-specific TCRs generated with the MIRA antigen-specificity platform. Breadth was defined as the fraction of unique TCRs that were SARS-CoV-2-associated. Depth was defined as the fraction of total T cells that were SARS-CoV-2-associated. Using the MIRA data, each spike-specific TCR was mapped to the spike region that the TCR reacts to and placed in a CD4 or CD8 class. Log10-transformed breadth and depth values were compared by one-way ANOVA with Sidak's multiple comparisons tests. TCRdb mirrors the immuneACCESS table, restricted to in-frame sequences. Some clones are absent from its copies; in checked studies, under half trace to an unresolved V gene, and the reason for the others is unknown. V and J calls and clone size come straight from that table; D and trimming were deduced from the DNA. Within this sample are some 120,000 clones, with 90% to 95% of them counted one time only. The ten largest clones capture under 7.5% of the sample.

This record belongs to a study of T cell responses to AZD1222 COVID-19 vaccine (dated by TCRdb to the early 2020s). In the study overall: AZD1222 recipients with second doses at about 4 weeks or about 12 weeks were pooled, because spike-specific TCR depth and breadth did not differ between schedules. A total of 233 trial participants underwent TCR sequencing, of whom about 200 received two doses of AZD1222 and approximately 25 received two doses of the MenACWY control vaccine. Enrollment into the trials was organized by age into subgroups of 18-55, 56-69 and 70-plus years, and those subgroups contained about 160, 30 and 59 TCR-sequenced participants, respectively.

V lost 4 bases and J lost 4 bases; the stretch between them is 16 bases long. The cysteine opens and the phenylalanine closes a CDR3 of 14 amino acids. The DNA shown is the 42-base CDR3, in frame from base 1. The CDR1 and CDR2 encoded by the germline V gene (reference sequence) are GTSNPN and SVGIG. The research as a whole found: In the small 56-69-year group, the increase in depth fell short of significance, most likely because of low power. The vaccine-associated CD4 TCRs covered the entire spike protein, and the dominant responses fell in regions 160-218 and 743-854. Because no samples from the day 14 peak response were available, repertoires could be characterized only after the peak T cell response. Reportedly, close to half of the unique spike-specific TCRs recognized epitopes lying outside the regions that are mutated in the B.1.351 and B.1.1.7 variants. Spike-specific TCR breadth and depth rose significantly after two AZD1222 doses compared with day 0 and with MenACWY recipients. Participants were mostly white British, with more females than males. The authors suggested clonal diversity may have been underestimated. Conclusions about previously exposed vaccinees are limited, since just six or seven AZD1222 recipients were seropositive for SARS-CoV-2 at baseline.

The material sequenced was peripheral blood, taken on day 0 of AZD1222 vaccination. The source is an adult in good health. The chain employs TRBV30 and TRBJ1-1, with the D gene too uncertain to name. The CDR3 region has the sequence CAWTPFSGVTEAFF. In nucleotide form, the sequence is TGTGCCTGGACCCCCTTCAGTGGGGTCACTGAAGCTTTCTTT.